A selection of T cell receptor beta chains follows, all from one sample in a study of blood T cell repertoires in COVID-19. The method was immunoSEQ multiplex PCR; TCRdb's version includes in-frame clones alone and lacks a portion of them. Of some 78,000 clones listed, roughly 86% are singletons. Sequencing used peripheral blood. These receptors were obtained from a man aged 50 or older with active or convalescent COVID-19. Each CDR3 is given with its conserved first and last residue. Fields, in order: CDR3 DNA, CDR3 protein, clone size, D gene, V gene, CDR3 length, J gene. D genes are given only for firm matches. Part of the rows lack a size; the others show once, few, many or a class for expanded clones.

TGTGCCAGCAGCTCCGGGACAGGGACCAATCAGCCCCAGCATTTT,CASSSGTGTNQPQHF,few,TRBD1,TRBV7-9,15,TRBJ1-5
TGCGCCAGCAGCTTACGAGGGGGGGCTCGGGAGACCCAGTACTTC,CASSLRGGARETQYF,.,.,TRBV5-1,15,TRBJ2-5
TGTGCCTGGAGGACCGGGACTAGCGGGAGGAACAATGAGCAGTTCTTC,CAWRTGTSGRNNEQFF,.,TRBD2,TRBV30,16,TRBJ2-1
TGCGCCAGCAGCTTATGGGGACTAGCGGGGGGTATCGCCTACAATGAGCAGTTCTTC,CASSLWGLAGGIAYNEQFF,few,TRBD2,TRBV5-1,19,TRBJ2-1
TGTGCCAGTACCGACGGGGTGGGAGCAGGCTACACCTTC,CASTDGVGAGYTF,once,.,TRBV19,13,TRBJ1-2
TGTGCCAGCAGTTCGGACAGAATCCACATGAACACTGAAGCTTTCTTT,CASSSDRIHMNTEAFF,.,.,TRBV6-2/TRBV6-3,16,TRBJ1-1
TGTGCCAGCAGCCCGACAGGGTTTACCTACAATGAGCAGTTCTTC,CASSPTGFTYNEQFF,.,TRBD1,TRBV7-8,15,TRBJ2-1
TGTGCCAGCAGTAAGAGCGGGGGGGGACGTGATGAGCAGTTCTTC,CASSKSGGGRDEQFF,.,TRBD2,TRBV2,15,TRBJ2-1
TGTGCCAGCAGCCTAAGGACAGGGGGAAACACAGATACGCAGTATTTT,CASSLRTGGNTDTQYF,.,TRBD1,TRBV9,16,TRBJ2-3
TGTGCCAGCAGCCTGGGACTCCTAAACACTGAAGCTTTCTTT,CASSLGLLNTEAFF,.,.,TRBV7-2,14,TRBJ1-1
TGTGCCAGCAGCCAGTACGTGCAGGGGCCCACTGAAGCTTTCTTT,CASSQYVQGPTEAFF,.,.,TRBV7-9,15,TRBJ1-1
TGTGCCATCAGTGAGTCTAACAGGGGTTATGAAAACACCATATATTTT,CAISESNRGYENTIYF,.,TRBD1,TRBV10-3,16,TRBJ1-3
TGTGCCAGCAGCTTAGCTCTCGGACAGGGGACTCAGGATGGCTACACCTTC,CASSLALGQGTQDGYTF,once,TRBD1,TRBV7-9,17,TRBJ1-2